The 13 T cell receptor beta chains below were found in one sample sequenced in a study of monozygotic twins with inflammatory bowel disease. TCRdb processed the 5' RACE reads again and assigns one entry to each CDR3 protein, with no DNA. The sample table sets out about 380,000 distinct CDR3 sequences. Sequencing was performed on blood. These TCRs come from a human donor with ulcerative colitis or Crohn's disease, or a healthy co-twin of an affected twin (not recorded which).

The chain carries TRBV20-1 and TRBJ1-2. This CDR3 is 13 amino acids long. Germline V gene lookup returns CDR1 DFQATT and CDR2 SNEGSKA (reference sequence). CDR3 residues: CSASSGVTYGYTF.

The chain employs TRBV18 and TRBJ2-2; the TCRdb call, TRBD1, lacks DNA for checking. This CDR3 region has 17 residues. Germline V CDR1 and CDR2: KGHSH, LQKENI. The CDR3 here is CASSPQKQGARTGELFF.

The V and J genes are TRBV12-5 and TRBJ2-1; the D gene TCRdb calls, TRBD1, cannot be checked with no DNA. CDR3 length equals 18 residues. Germline V gives CDR1 LGHNT, CDR2 FRNRAP. The CDR3 sequence is CASGLIRTGQSANNEQFF. The full variable domain, rest sourced from reference TRBV12-5 and TRBJ2-1, is DARVTQTPRHKVTEMGQEVTMRCQPILGHNTVFWYRQTMMQGLELLAYFRNRAPLDDSGMPKDRFSAEMPDATLATLKIQPSEPRDSAVYFCASGLIRTGQSANNEQFFGPGTRLTVL.

This chain joins TRBV5-1 and TRBJ2-1; there is no DNA to check the TCRdb D call of TRBD1. CDR1 and CDR2 (germline): SGHRS, YFSETQ. The CDR3 runs 16 residues. CDR3 sequence: CASSLELGTGTHEQFF.

The chain has TRBV13 and TRBJ2-6. The germline V gene has CDR1 PRHDT and CDR2 FYEKMQ (reference sequence). CDR3 length: 17 amino acids. The CDR3 loop is CASSLGQGTSGANVLTF.

The chain carries TRBV25-1 and TRBJ2-3; the D call of TRBD2 rests on TCRdb alone, since no DNA is present to check it. CDR1 is MGHDK, CDR2 SYGVNS, per germline. The CDR3 extends over 18 amino acids. CDR3 protein: CASSDELGGGAGSDTQYF.

The genes are TRBV20-1 and TRBJ2-3; there is no DNA to check the TCRdb D call of TRBD1. Germline-derived CDR1 and CDR2 are DFQATT and SNEGSKA (reference sequence). The CDR3 consists of 14 residues. CDR3 amino acids: CSSNRGRDTDTQYF.

The chain uses TRBV12-3 or TRBV12-4 and TRBJ2-7; TCRdb proposes TRBD1, but this gene call is untestable without DNA. This CDR3 is built from 15 residues. The CDR3 sequence: CASRSGTGPSYEQYF.

This chain connects TRBV30 to TRBJ2-7; there is no DNA to check the TCRdb D call of TRBD1. CDR3 length: 15 amino acids. In germline, CDR1 is GTSNPN, CDR2 SVGIG (reference sequence). CDR3 amino acids: CAWRSIGTGGYEQYF.

This rearrangement joins TRBV9 to TRBJ2-3; TCRdb's D call of TRBD2 is untestable without DNA. Germline lookup yields CDR1 SGDLS and CDR2 YYNGEE. The CDR3 totals 16 residues. The CDR3 is CASSVEGTAFVNTQYF.

V usage is TRBV12-3 or TRBV12-4 and J usage is TRBJ2-1; as DNA is missing, the TRBD2 call by TCRdb cannot be tested. The CDR3 length is 15 residues. Here the CDR3 reads CASIPLAGGLNEQFF.

This chain's CDR3 is CASSRPGPVYEQYF. The V gene is TRBV6-1, the J gene TRBJ2-7; TCRdb reports TRBD1, a call that lacks DNA to check it against. CDR1 is MNHNS, CDR2 SASEGT, per germline. The CDR3 sequence is 14 residues long.

This chain uses TRBV20-1 with TRBJ2-3; the TRBD1 assignment by TCRdb is unverifiable without DNA. Germline-derived CDR1 and CDR2 are DFQATT and SNEGSKA (reference sequence). The CDR3 has 12 residues. CDR3: CSAKTGPDTQYF.